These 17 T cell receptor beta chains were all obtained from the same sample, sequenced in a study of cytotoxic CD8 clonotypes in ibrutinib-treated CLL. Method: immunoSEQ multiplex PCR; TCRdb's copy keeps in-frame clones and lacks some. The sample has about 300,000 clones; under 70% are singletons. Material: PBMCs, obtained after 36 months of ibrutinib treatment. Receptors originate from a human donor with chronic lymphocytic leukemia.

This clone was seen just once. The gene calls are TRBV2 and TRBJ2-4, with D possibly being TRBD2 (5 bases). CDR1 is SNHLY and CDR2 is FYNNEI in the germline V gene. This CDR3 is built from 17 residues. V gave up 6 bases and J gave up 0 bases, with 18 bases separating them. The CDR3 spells CASSEPAGILAKNIQYF. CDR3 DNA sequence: TGTGCCAGCAGCGAACCGGCGGGTATACTAGCCAAAAACATTCAGTACTTC.

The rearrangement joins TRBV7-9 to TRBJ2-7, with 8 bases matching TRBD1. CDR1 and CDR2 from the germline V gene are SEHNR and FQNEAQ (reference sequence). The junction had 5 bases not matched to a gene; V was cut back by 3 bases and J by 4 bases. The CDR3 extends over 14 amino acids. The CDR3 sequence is CASSLTGDLYEQYF. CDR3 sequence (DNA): TGTGCCAGCAGCTTGACAGGGGATTTATACGAGCAGTACTTC. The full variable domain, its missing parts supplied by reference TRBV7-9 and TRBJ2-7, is DTGVSQNPRHKITKRGQNVTFRCDPISEHNRLYWYRQTLGQGPEFLTYFQNEAQLEKSRLLSDRFSAERPKGSFSTLEIQRTEQGDSAMYLCASSLTGDLYEQYFGPGTRLTVT.

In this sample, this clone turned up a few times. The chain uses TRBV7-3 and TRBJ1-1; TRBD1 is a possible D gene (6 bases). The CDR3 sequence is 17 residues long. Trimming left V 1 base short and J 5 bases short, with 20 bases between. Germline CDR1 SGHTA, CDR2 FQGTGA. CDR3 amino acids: CASSLNSPTGLVTEAFF. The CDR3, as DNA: TGTGCCAGCAGCTTAAATTCGCCAACAGGGTTGGTGACTGAAGCTTTCTTT.

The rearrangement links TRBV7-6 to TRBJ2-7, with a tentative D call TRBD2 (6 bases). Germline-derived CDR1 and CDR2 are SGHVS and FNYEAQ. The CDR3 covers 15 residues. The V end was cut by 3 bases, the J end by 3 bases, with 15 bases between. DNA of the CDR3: TGTGCCAGCAGCTTCCAAGCGGGCGATCTCTACGAGCAGTACTTC. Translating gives CASSFQAGDLYEQYF.

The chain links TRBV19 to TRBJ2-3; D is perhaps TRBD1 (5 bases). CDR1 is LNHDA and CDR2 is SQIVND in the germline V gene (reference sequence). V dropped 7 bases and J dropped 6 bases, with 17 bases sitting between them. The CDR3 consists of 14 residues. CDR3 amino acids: CASKAAHRSDTQYF. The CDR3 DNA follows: TGTGCCAGTAAGGCGGCCCACAGGTCCGATACGCAGTATTTT.

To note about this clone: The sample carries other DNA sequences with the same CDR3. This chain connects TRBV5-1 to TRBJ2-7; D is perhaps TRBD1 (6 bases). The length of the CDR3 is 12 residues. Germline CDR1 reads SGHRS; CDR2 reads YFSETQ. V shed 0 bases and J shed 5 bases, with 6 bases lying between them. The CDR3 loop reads CASSLAGDEQYF. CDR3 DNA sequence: TGCGCCAGCAGCTTGGCAGGGGACGAGCAGTACTTC.

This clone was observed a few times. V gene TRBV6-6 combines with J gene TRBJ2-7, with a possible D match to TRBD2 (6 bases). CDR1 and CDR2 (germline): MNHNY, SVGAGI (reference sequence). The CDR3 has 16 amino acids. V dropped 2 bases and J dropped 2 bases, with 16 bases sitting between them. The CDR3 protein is CASSYRLRTGAYEQYF. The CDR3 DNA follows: TGTGCCAGCAGTTACCGACTCCGAACGGGGGCCTACGAGCAGTACTTC.

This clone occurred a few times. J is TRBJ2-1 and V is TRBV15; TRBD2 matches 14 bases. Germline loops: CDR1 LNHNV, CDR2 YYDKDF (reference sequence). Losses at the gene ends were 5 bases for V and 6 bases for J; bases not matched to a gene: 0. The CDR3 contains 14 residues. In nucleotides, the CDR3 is TGTGCCACCAGCGGACTAGCGGGGGGCAATGAGCAGTTCTTC. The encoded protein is CATSGLAGGNEQFF. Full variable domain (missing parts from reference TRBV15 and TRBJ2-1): DAMVIQNPRYQVTQFGKPVTLSCSQTLNHNVMYWYQQKSSQAPKLLFHYYDKDFNNEADTPDNFQSRRPNTSFCFLDIRSPGLGDTAMYLCATSGLAGGNEQFFGPGTRLTVL.

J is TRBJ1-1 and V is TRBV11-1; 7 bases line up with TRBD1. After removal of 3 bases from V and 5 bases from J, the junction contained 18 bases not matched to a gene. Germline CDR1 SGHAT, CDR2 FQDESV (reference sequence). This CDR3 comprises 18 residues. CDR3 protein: CASSFGWRPGGRVTEAFF. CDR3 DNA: TGTGCCAGCAGCTTCGGGTGGAGACCAGGGGGAAGGGTTACTGAAGCTTTCTTT.

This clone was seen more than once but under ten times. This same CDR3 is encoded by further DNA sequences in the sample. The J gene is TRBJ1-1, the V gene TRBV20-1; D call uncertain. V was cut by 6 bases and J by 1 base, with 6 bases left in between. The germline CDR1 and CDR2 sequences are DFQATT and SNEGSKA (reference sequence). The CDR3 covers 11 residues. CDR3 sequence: CSAYKNTEAFF. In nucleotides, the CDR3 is TGCAGTGCCTACAAGAACACTGAAGCTTTCTTT.

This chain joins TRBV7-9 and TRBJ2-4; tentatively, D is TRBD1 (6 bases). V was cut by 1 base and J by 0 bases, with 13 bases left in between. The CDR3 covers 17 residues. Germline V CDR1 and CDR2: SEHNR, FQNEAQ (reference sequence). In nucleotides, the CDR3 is TGTGCCAGCAGCTTAGTGAGTCAGGGGCTAGCCAAAAACATTCAGTACTTC. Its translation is CASSLVSQGLAKNIQYF.

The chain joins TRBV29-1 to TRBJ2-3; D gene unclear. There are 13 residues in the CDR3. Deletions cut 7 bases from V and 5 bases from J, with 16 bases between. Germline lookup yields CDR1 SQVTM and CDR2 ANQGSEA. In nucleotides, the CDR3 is TGCAGCGCGGATGCGCCGCAATTAGATACGCAGTATTTT. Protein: CSADAPQLDTQYF.

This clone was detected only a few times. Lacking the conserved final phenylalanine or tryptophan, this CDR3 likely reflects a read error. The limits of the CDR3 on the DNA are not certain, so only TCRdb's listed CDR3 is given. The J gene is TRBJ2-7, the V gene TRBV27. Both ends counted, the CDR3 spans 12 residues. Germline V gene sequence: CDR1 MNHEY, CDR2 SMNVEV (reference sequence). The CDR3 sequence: CASSFPFCGIEC.

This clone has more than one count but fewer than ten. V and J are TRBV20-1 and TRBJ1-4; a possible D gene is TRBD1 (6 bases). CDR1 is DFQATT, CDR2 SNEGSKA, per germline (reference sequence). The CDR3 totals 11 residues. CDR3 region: CMGGVDEKLFF. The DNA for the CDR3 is TGCATGGGGGGCGTAGACGAAAAACTGTTTTTT.

This CDR3 is CSVVSGNTIYF. Written as DNA, the CDR3 is TGCAGCGTTGTATCCGGAAACACCATATATTTT. The chain couples TRBV29-1 to TRBJ1-3; D is unclear. The V end lost 4 bases, the J end lost 4 bases, and 5 bases lay between the germline ends. This CDR3 comprises 11 residues. Germline V gene sequence: CDR1 SQVTM, CDR2 ANQGSEA.

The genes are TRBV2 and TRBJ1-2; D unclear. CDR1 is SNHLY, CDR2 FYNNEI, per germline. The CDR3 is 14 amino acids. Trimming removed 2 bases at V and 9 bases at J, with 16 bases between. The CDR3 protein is CASSEPPHGNRYTF. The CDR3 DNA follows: TGTGCCAGCAGTGAACCCCCACACGGTAATCGCTACACCTTC.

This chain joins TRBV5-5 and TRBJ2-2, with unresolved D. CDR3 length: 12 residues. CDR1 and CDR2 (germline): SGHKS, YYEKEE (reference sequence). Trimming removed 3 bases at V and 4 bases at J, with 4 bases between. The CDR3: CASSYFTGELFF. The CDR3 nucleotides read TGTGCCAGCAGCTACTTCACCGGGGAGCTGTTTTTT. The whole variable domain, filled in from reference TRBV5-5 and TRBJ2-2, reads DAGVTQSPTHLIKTRGQQVTLRCSPISGHKSVSWYQQVLGQGPQFIFQYYEKEERGRGNFPDRFSARQFPNYSSELNVNALLLGDSALYLCASSYFTGELFFGEGSRLTVL.